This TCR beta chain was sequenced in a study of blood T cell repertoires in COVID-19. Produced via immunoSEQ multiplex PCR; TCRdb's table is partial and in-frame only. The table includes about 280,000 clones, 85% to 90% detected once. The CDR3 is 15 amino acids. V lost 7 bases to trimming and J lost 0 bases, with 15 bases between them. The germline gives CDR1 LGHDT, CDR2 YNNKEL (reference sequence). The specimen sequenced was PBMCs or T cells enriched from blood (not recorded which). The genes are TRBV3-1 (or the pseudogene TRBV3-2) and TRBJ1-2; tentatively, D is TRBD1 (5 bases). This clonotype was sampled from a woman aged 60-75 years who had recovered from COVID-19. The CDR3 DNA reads TGTGCCAGCACCAGTATTCGGGACTCTAACTATGGCTACACCTTC. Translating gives CASTSIRDSNYGYTF.